The clone carrying this T cell receptor beta chain was counted only a few times. Its antigen is as yet unknown. This record belongs to a study of molecular identifiers for immune sequencing clone quantification. Study in general: Replicate RNA came from about 19,000 or 110,000 naive CD8 cells and was split five ways, and four parts were sequenced.

Each CDR3 protein is one row after TCRdb ran MiXCR on the PCR reads. Among 45,000 to 55,000 distinct CDR3 sequences listed, 35% to 40% were seen once. Overall study findings and caveats: Barcode-sharing identical TCR molecules could underestimate highly expanded clone sizes.

V gave up 0 bases and J gave up 4 bases; unmatched junction bases: 3. The CDR3 length is 15 residues. In germline, CDR1 is MNHEY, CDR2 SVGEGT. This TCR was recovered from a human donor in good health. Some libraries in this study had Jurkat cell RNA spiked in. The chain couples TRBV6-2 or TRBV6-3 to TRBJ1-2; 9 bases match TRBD1. The sample consisted of naive CD8+ T cells from blood, with Jurkat cell RNA spiked in. The subset here: FACS-sorted CD8+CD4-CCR7+CD45RA+ naive T cells. The CDR3 loop is CASSYSWDRVYGYTF. For the CDR3, the DNA is TGTGCCAGCAGTTACTCGTGGGACAGGGTCTATGGCTACACCTTC.